The subject of this entry is one T cell receptor (beta chain). The antigen is not known. The CDR3 runs to 17 residues. V shed 5 bases and J shed 5 bases, with 24 bases lying between them. Germline V gives CDR1 MNHEY, CDR2 SMNVEV (reference sequence). There were likely unrecorded immune exposures, though donors were nominally healthy when sampled. The PCR had 60 Vbeta and 13 Jbeta primers. This table comes from immunoSEQ multiplex PCR, and its TCRdb copy is limited to in-frame clones, with some not included. The table has about 130,000 clones, 74% seen once; the top ten hold approximately 7.8%. This entry belongs to a study of cytomegalovirus exposure and HLA in healthy donors. General observations from the study: For most subjects, TCR beta sequences were reported to predict HLA-A and HLA-B alleles with accuracy. Reports credit the classifier with highly specific, highly sensitive diagnosis of cytomegalovirus status. The study flagged roughly 160 TCR beta chains as cytomegalovirus-associated.

This sequence joins TRBV27 and TRBJ1-1, with a tentative D call TRBD1 (6 bases). Source material: PBMCs. The receptor's source is a male donor in good health and CMV-seronegative. In nucleotides, the CDR3 is TGTGCCAGCAGTCCCTCTATGGGGGGGCGAGGAGTAACTGAAGCTTTCTTT. The encoded protein is CASSPSMGGRGVTEAFF.